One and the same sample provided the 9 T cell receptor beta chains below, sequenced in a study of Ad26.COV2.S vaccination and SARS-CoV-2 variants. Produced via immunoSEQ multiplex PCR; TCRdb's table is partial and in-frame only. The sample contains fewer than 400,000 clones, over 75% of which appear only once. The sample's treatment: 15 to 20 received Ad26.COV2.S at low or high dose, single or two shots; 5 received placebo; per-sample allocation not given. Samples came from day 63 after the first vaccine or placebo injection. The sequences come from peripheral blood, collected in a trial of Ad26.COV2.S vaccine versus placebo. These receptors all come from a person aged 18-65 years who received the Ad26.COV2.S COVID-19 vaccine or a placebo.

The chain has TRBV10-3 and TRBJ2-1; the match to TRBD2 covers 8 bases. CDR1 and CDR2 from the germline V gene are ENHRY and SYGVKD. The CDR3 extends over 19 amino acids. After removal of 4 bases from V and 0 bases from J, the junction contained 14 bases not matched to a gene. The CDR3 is CAISGQISIAGFSYNEQFF. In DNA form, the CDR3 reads TGTGCCATCAGTGGGCAGATATCAATAGCGGGGTTCTCCTACAATGAGCAGTTCTTC.

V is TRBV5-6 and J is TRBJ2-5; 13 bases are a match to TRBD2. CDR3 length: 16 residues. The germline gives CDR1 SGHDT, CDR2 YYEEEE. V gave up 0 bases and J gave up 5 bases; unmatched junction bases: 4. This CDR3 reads CASSLAGLAGAETQYF. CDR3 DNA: TGTGCCAGCAGCTTGGCCGGACTAGCGGGAGCGGAGACCCAGTACTTC.

This CDR3 reads CASSLFGEKLFF. The CDR3 DNA is TGTGCCAGCAGCTTGTTCGGCGAAAAACTGTTTTTT. The chain recombines TRBV7-9 with TRBJ1-4; D remains unclear. The CDR3 contains 12 residues. V was shortened by 3 bases and J by 8 bases, with 7 bases between the two germline ends. Looked up from germline, CDR1 is SEHNR and CDR2 is FQNEAQ (reference sequence).

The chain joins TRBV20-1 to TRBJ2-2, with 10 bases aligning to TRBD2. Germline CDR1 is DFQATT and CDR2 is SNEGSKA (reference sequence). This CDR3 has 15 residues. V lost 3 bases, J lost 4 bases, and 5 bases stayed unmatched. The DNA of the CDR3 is TGCAGTGCTAGTCATCTAGCGGGAGTCACCGGGGAGCTGTTTTTT. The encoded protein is CSASHLAGVTGELFF.

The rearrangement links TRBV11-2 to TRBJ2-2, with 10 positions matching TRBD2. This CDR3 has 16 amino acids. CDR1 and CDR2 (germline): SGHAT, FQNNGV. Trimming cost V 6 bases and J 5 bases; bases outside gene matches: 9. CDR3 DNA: TGTGCCAGCAGGTTCTTAGCGGGAGGTTTTACCGGGGAGCTGTTTTTT. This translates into CASRFLAGGFTGELFF.

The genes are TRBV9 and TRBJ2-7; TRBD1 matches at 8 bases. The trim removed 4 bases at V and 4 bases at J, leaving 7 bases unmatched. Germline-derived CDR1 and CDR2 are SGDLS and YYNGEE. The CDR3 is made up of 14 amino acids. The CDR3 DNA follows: TGTGCCAGCAGCCTTTCCGACAGGGGTTACGAGCAGTACTTC. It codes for CASSLSDRGYEQYF.

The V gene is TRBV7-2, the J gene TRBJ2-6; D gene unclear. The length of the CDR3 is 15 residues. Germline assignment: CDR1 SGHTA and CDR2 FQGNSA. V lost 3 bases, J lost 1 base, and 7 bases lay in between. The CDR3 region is CASSLGSSGANVLTF. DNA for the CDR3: TGTGCCAGCAGCTTGGGATCGTCTGGGGCCAACGTCCTGACTTTC.

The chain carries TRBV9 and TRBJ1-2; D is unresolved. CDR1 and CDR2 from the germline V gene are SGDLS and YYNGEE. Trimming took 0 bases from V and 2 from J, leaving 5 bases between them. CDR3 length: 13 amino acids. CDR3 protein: CASSVENNYGYTF. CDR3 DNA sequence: TGTGCCAGCAGCGTAGAGAACAACTATGGCTACACCTTC. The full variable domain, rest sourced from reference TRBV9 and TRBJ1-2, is DSGVTQTPKHLITATGQRVTLRCSPRSGDLSVYWYQQSLDQGLQFLIQYYNGEERAKGNILERFSAQQFPDLHSELNLSSLELGDSALYFCASSVENNYGYTFGSGTRLTVV.

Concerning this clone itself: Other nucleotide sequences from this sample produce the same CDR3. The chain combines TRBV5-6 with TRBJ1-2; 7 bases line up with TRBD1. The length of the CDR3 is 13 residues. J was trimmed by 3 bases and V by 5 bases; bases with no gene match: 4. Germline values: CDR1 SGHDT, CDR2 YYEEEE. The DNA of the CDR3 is TGTGCCAGCAGTCCTACAGGGGACTATGGCTACACCTTC. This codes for CASSPTGDYGYTF.